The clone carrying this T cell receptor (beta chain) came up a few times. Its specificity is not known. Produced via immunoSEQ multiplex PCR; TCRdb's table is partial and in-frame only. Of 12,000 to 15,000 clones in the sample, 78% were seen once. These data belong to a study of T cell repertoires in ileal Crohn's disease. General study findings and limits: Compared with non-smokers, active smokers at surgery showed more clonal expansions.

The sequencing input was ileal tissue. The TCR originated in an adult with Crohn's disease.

CDR3 residues: CASTEPRGEGYTF. In DNA, the CDR3 is TGTGCCAGCACCGAGCCCAGGGGTGAAGGCTACACCTTC. This rearrangement joins TRBV6-1 to TRBJ1-2, with D possibly matching TRBD1 (6 bases). Trimming removed 7 bases at V and 8 bases at J, with 17 bases between. This CDR3 region has 13 residues. In germline, CDR1 is MNHNS, CDR2 SASEGT.